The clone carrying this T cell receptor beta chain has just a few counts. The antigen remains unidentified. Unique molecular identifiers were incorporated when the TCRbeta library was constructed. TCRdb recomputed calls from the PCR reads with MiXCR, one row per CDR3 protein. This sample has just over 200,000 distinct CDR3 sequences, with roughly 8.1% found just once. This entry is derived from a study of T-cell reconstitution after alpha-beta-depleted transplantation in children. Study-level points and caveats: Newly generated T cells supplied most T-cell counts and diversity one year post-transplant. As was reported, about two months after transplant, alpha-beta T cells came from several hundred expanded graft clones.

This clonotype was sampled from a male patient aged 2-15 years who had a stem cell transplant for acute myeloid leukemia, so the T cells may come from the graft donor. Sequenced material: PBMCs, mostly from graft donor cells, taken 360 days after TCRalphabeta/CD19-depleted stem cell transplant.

This CDR3 is CASSLVGGNQETQYF. The CDR3 bases are TGTGCCAGCAGCTTAGTAGGGGGTAACCAAGAGACCCAGTACTTC. V gene TRBV7-2 combines with J gene TRBJ2-5; possible D gene TRBD1, 6 bases. V dropped 1 base and J dropped 0 bases, with 9 bases sitting between them. Germline loops: CDR1 SGHTA, CDR2 FQGNSA. The CDR3 totals 15 residues.